In this sample, the clone carrying this TCR beta chain turned up once. Antigen unknown. The PCR contained 60 Vbeta and 13 Jbeta primers. How the authors handled the data: A later analysis counted some 87 million unique TCR beta chains, some 12 million shared. The assay was immunoSEQ multiplex PCR, and TCRdb's table has in-frame clones only and misses some. The DNA was the basis for D and trimming; V, J and clone size are from that table. Of about 88,000 clones in the sample, 85% to 90% were seen once. The entry originates in a study of cytomegalovirus exposure and HLA in healthy donors. Study-wide findings and caveats: As a later analysis revealed, the rate of TCR association differed by HLA locus, with DRB1 most and HLA-C fewest. In a later analysis, 16,951 TCR beta sequences were associated with HLA alleles at 0.05 false discovery rate.

The material sequenced was PBMCs. The TCR was taken from a man younger than 35 in good health and CMV-seronegative.

CDR3 amino acids: CASRIAGHGYNEQFF. As DNA, the CDR3 is TGTGCCAGCAGGATAGCGGGACACGGCTACAATGAGCAGTTCTTC. The chain uses TRBV13 and TRBJ2-1; 8 nucleotides align to TRBD2. The ends lost 6 bases at V and 3 bases at J; junction bases unmatched: 7. Per the germline V gene, CDR1 is PRHDT and CDR2 is FYEKMQ (reference sequence). The CDR3 is 15 amino acids.